This TCR beta chain originates from a study of graft-versus-host responses after intestinal transplantation. In the study overall: Anti-thymocyte globulin induction was given to all recipients, followed by tacrolimus and steroids for roughly 3 years.

For this clone: Antigen: not known.

Data came from immunoSEQ multiplex PCR; TCRdb stores just in-frame clones and leaves some out. The sample consists of roughly 120,000 clones, 90% to 95% of them appearing once. V gave up 0 bases and J gave up 1 base, with 7 bases separating them. The CDR3 has 15 amino acids. The germline gives CDR1 MNHEY, CDR2 SVGAGI. The gene calls are TRBV6-5 and TRBJ1-5; no clear D. The source material was unstimulated CD4+ T cells sorted from spleen or lymph node cells, sampled before intestinal transplant. The origin of this receptor is a human donor who received an intestinal transplant. The CDR3 here is CASSYSRLSNQPQHF. The CDR3 DNA is TGTGCCAGCAGTTACTCGCGGTTAAGCAATCAGCCCCAGCATTTT.